This TCR beta chain derives from a study of T cells in Graves' hyperthyroidism and ophthalmopathy. Study-wide results and limits: Researchers found most expanded thyroid clonotypes above 0.001 in blood as well.

This clonotype was recorded many times. What it binds is unknown. Cells are PBMCs isolated from 10 ml of fresh blood. Using RNA transcripts as the source, TCR beta CDR3 regions were amplified. A set of HTBI primers served as the primers for a first-round RT-PCR of the TCR CDR3. TCRdb fed the multiplex PCR reads into MiXCR, producing one record per CDR3 protein. The profile shows over 500,000 distinct CDR3 sequences, about 16% of them singletons. The sample was blood. This TCR was sampled from a woman aged 30 to 39 with Graves' ophthalmopathy.

CDR3: CSANEETRAGYEQYF. Written as DNA, the CDR3 is TGCAGTGCCAACGAGGAGACCAGAGCGGGCTACGAGCAGTACTTC. The chain links TRBV20-1 to TRBJ2-7; D is possibly TRBD2 (6 bases). Trimming removed 6 bases at V and 3 bases at J, with 21 bases between. Germline-derived CDR1 and CDR2 are DFQATT and SNEGSKA (reference sequence). The CDR3 has 15 residues.